This T cell receptor beta chain came from a study of blood T cell repertoires in COVID-19 (dated by TCRdb to about 2020). With regard to the full study: Samples from collaborators originated in the United States, Italy and Spain and spanned both the acute and convalescent phases of COVID-19. The prospective study material was composed of cDNA or gDNA derived from T cells, B-cell-depleted T cells, or PBMCs. The dataset comprised deeply sampled blood TCRbeta repertoires from subjects exposed to, actively infected with, or recovered from COVID-19. The repertoires were made available in a free public database intended to serve as a resource for research on the immune response to SARS-CoV-2. Samples came from the ongoing ImmuneRACE study (first 160 participants) plus 1,254 subjects from 6 global collaborators. A de-identified subject ID, COVID-19 status, age in years and sex were almost always included in the sample metadata. HLA class I and class II types, where available, came from metadata supplied by the sample provider rather than from assay-based typing. General findings and caveats noted by the study authors: How much clinical and demographic metadata was included differed by source and by participant, and the metadata was provided uncurated.

Enrolling through a virtual design, the prospective study's participants ranged in age from roughly 18 to 95 years and lived across roughly 23 United States geographic areas. In the prospective study, cohorts were assigned on the basis of participant-reported clinical history obtained from a screening survey and a study questionnaire. Recovered participants in ImmuneRACE Cohort 3 were defined as having two consecutive negative NP/OP PCR tests, clearance from a healthcare professional, or resolution of symptoms. Each participant in the prospective study had whole blood, serum and a nasopharyngeal or oropharyngeal swab collected by mobile phlebotomists. Additional blood draws and questionnaires over an approximately 2-month period could optionally be provided by prospective study participants. Blood samples from the prospective study were shipped frozen or at room temperature prior to DNA extraction.

TCRbeta CDR3 regions were amplified from genomic DNA using the immunoSEQ Assay, a bias-controlled multiplex PCR. As for the authors' bioinformatics: The number of nucleated cells in each sample was estimated by amplification of reference gene primers within the assay. Sequence reads were collapsed and filtered to measure the absolute abundance of every unique TCRbeta CDR3 rearrangement. For each sample, productive Simpson clonality was calculated as the square root of Simpson's diversity index across productive rearrangements. In TCRdb, the immuneACCESS table is reduced to in-frame sequences with V and J assigned. These tables do not hold every clone; where another copy was compared, an unresolved V gene accounts for under half, and the others remain unexplained. The D gene and trimming were derived from the DNA, and the V and J assignments and clone size from that table. This sample lists fewer than 450,000 clones; less than 95% were detected once. The top ten hold 0.55% to 0.75% of the sample.

The cysteine opens and the phenylalanine closes a CDR3 of 16 amino acids. Solely the CDR3 DNA is kept, with 48 bases framed from the first base. V trim: 0 bases; J trim: 0 bases; unmatched bases: 4. The germline V gene provides CDR1 SGDLS and CDR2 YYNGEE. Comments on this clone: The clone's antigen remains unknown. No much larger clonotype is one base removed from it; base qualities were not supplied.

The sequenced material came from PBMCs or T cells enriched from blood (not recorded which). This chain is built from TRBV9 and TRBJ1-2; 8 central nucleotides agree with TRBD1. The clonotype comes from a man younger than 35 who had recovered from COVID-19. The CDR3 protein sequence reads: CASSVATGGANYGYTF. The DNA is as follows: TGTGCCAGCAGCGTAGCTACAGGGGGAGCTAACTATGGCTACACCTTC.